This T cell receptor beta chain emerged from a study of identical twins. Overall study results and limits: Within monozygotic twins, out-of-frame TCR alpha sharing was underestimated by the models.

TCRdb redid the calling of the 5' RACE reads with MiXCR, one entry per CDR3 protein. Among around 230,000 distinct CDR3 sequences listed, around 10% were seen once. V shed 3 bases and J 5 bases; nucleotides not matched to a gene: 6. CDR1 is SGHAT, CDR2 FQNNGV, per germline. The CDR3 runs to 14 residues. In the case of this clonotype: Its antigen is unknown.

The source is a woman aged 18-30 years in good health. The chain employs TRBV11-2 and TRBJ2-7, with 8 bases lining up with TRBD1. Specimen: memory (CD45RO+) T cells sorted from blood. The CDR3, as DNA: TGTGCCAGCAGCTTCGCCGGACAGGGACACGAGCAGTACTTC. It translates to CASSFAGQGHEQYF.